The 26 T cell receptor beta chains below come from one sample, sequenced in a study of cytomegalovirus exposure and HLA in healthy donors. Primers included in the PCR were 60 Vbeta and 13 Jbeta primers. Generated by immunoSEQ multiplex PCR, the TCRdb table keeps only in-frame clones and is missing some. The repertoire holds some 120,000 clones, with 76% as singletons. Input material: PBMCs. These receptors were collected from a man aged 45-65 years in good health and CMV-seronegative.

The J gene is TRBJ1-2, the V gene TRBV5-1; D is possibly TRBD1 (5 bases). CDR1 and CDR2 (germline): SGHRS, YFSETQ. Trimming pared 1 base from V and 6 bases from J, leaving 10 bases between. This CDR3 has 13 residues. The CDR3 region is CASSLTGEDGYTF. DNA for the CDR3: TGCGCCAGCAGCTTGACGGGGGAGGATGGCTACACCTTC.

This clone has just a few counts. This chain uses TRBV6-1 with TRBJ1-6, with unresolved D. The CDR3 sequence is 14 residues long. V shed 8 bases and J shed 7 bases, with 15 bases lying between them. CDR1 MNHNS and CDR2 SASEGT come from the germline V gene. This CDR3 is CASRSDQRNSPLHF. DNA of the CDR3: TGTGCCAGCCGAAGCGATCAGAGAAATTCACCCCTCCACTTT.

The chain combines TRBV18 with TRBJ2-3, with D possibly being TRBD1 (6 bases). From germline, CDR1 is KGHSH and CDR2 LQKENI. This CDR3 contains 15 residues. V lost 8 bases and J 0 bases, leaving 15 bases between the germline ends. The CDR3, as DNA: TGTGCCAGCCATGCCCGACAGGATAGCACAGATACGCAGTATTTT. It codes for CASHARQDSTDTQYF.

Regarding this clone: One junction end does not reproduce the germline sequence, and a read error may be involved. The chain is built from TRBV6-5 and TRBJ2-7; tentative D call: TRBD2 (6 bases). The CDR3 contains 14 residues. Germline assignment: CDR1 MNHEY and CDR2 SVGAGI. The CDR3 is CASGRGAGRHEQYF. In nucleotides, the CDR3 is TGCGCAAGTGGACGGGGCGCGGGAAGGCACGAGCAGTACTTC.

In this sample, this clone turned up a few times. The chain uses TRBV7-9 and TRBJ1-1, with 7 bases that match TRBD1. The germline V gene encodes CDR1 SEHNR and CDR2 FQNEAQ (reference sequence). J lost 5 bases, V lost 5 bases, and 5 bases had no gene match. The CDR3 runs 13 residues. In nucleotides, the CDR3 is TGTGCCAGCAGCAACCCGGGACAGACTGAAGCTTTCTTT. As protein: CASSNPGQTEAFF.

The J gene is TRBJ2-7, the V gene TRBV28; 9 bases fit TRBD1. The CDR3 has 14 residues. Germline lookup yields CDR1 MDHEN and CDR2 SYDVKM. The ends lost 6 bases at V and 0 bases at J; junction bases unmatched: 3. The CDR3 coding sequence is TGTGCCAGCAGGGAACAGGGGGCCTCCTACGAGCAGTACGTC. This encodes CASREQGASYEQYV.

V is TRBV7-8 and J is TRBJ1-3; D unresolved. The CDR3 covers 14 residues. Trimming removed 2 bases from V and 3 bases from J, with 8 bases in between. Germline V gene sequence: CDR1 SGHVS, CDR2 FQNEAQ. The CDR3 DNA sequence: TGTGCCAGCAGCTTATGGCCAGGTGGAAACACCATATATTTT. Its protein product is CASSLWPGGNTIYF.

This sequence joins TRBV29-1 and TRBJ1-1; D ambiguous. This CDR3 region has 11 residues. V was pared by 4 bases and J by 2 bases, with 5 bases between. Germline V gives CDR1 SQVTM, CDR2 ANQGSEA. The CDR3 is CSVGSNTEAFF. The CDR3 nucleotides are TGCAGCGTTGGCAGTAACACTGAAGCTTTCTTT.

Here the CDR3 DNA reads TGTGCCAGCTCACCTCAGGAAGGTAGCACTGAAGCTTTCTTT. Encoded protein: CASSPQEGSTEAFF. This chain uses TRBV18 with TRBJ1-1, with D uncertain. The CDR3 covers 14 residues. V was cut by 3 bases and J by 4 bases, with 12 bases left in between. Germline CDR1 is KGHSH and CDR2 is LQKENI. The variable domain in full, with the rest retrieved from reference TRBV18 and TRBJ1-1, is NAGVMQNPRHLVRRRGQEARLRCSPMKGHSHVYWYRQLPEEGLKFMVYLQKENIIDESGMPKERFSAEFPKEGPSILRIQQVVRGDSAAYFCASSPQEGSTEAFFGQGTRLTVV.

The rearrangement joins TRBV5-6 to TRBJ2-5, with 12 nucleotides matching TRBD2. With V trimmed by 2 bases and J by 1 base, 9 bases remained unmatched. The CDR3 is 18 amino acids. CDR1 and CDR2 from the germline V gene are SGHDT and YYEEEE. The CDR3 reads CASSLRLAGAAFQETQYF. The CDR3 DNA sequence: TGTGCCAGCAGCTTACGACTAGCGGGGGCCGCCTTCCAAGAGACCCAGTACTTC.

The chain is built from TRBV28 and TRBJ1-2; D is perhaps TRBD1 (6 bases). The CDR3 is 15 amino acids. Looked up from germline, CDR1 is MDHEN and CDR2 is SYDVKM. Deletions cut 2 bases from V and 6 bases from J, with 16 bases between. Here the CDR3 DNA reads TGTGCCAGCAGTTTAGCGGATGGGGGGGGCGATGGCTACACCTTC. It encodes CASSLADGGGDGYTF.

The gene calls are TRBV10-3 and TRBJ2-3; TRBD2 agrees at 11 bases. The germline CDR1 and CDR2 sequences are ENHRY and SYGVKD. The length of the CDR3 is 16 residues. The trim removed 5 bases at V and 4 bases at J, leaving 8 bases unmatched. CDR3 amino acids: CAISRGIAGGPDTQYF. For the CDR3, the DNA is TGTGCCATCAGTAGGGGAATAGCGGGGGGGCCAGATACGCAGTATTTT.

This clone has only a few counts. The chain couples TRBV4-3 to TRBJ2-5; D is possibly TRBD2 (6 bases). Deletions cut 1 base from V and 7 bases from J, with 16 bases between. Germline V lookup: CDR1 LGHNA, CDR2 YSLEER. This CDR3 is 15 amino acids long. CDR3 DNA sequence: TGCGCCAGCAGCCAAGGGGGGAGGAACTCGATGACCCAGTACTTC. It translates to CASSQGGRNSMTQYF.

The V and J genes are TRBV7-9 and TRBJ1-4; no clear D. The length of the CDR3 is 12 residues. Germline V gene data show CDR1 as SEHNR and CDR2 as FQNEAQ (reference sequence). Trimming left V 4 bases short and J 3 bases short, with 3 bases between. CDR3 DNA sequence: TGTGCCAGCAGCTCTCCTAATGAAAAACTGTTTTTT. It is translated as CASSSPNEKLFF.

The rearrangement joins TRBV19 to TRBJ1-4; 7 nucleotides line up with TRBD1. The CDR3 totals 14 residues. CDR1 is LNHDA, CDR2 SQIVND, per germline (reference sequence). After removal of 3 bases from V and 5 bases from J, the junction contained 3 bases not matched to a gene. Here the CDR3 reads CASSIGQVNEKLFF. CDR3 DNA: TGTGCCAGTAGTATCGGACAGGTGAATGAAAAACTGTTTTTT.

The chain links TRBV18 to TRBJ2-7; 7 positions match TRBD1. Germline assignment: CDR1 KGHSH and CDR2 LQKENI. The CDR3 has 14 amino acids. Germline trimming cut 4 bases from V and 1 base from J; bases unmatched to any gene: 4. The CDR3 loop is CASSRGTDSYEQYF. Written as DNA, the CDR3 is TGTGCCAGCTCACGTGGGACAGATTCCTACGAGCAGTACTTC.

CDR3 nucleotide sequence: TGTGCCAGCAGTGCGGAGACCACAGGGTCCACAGATACGCAGTATTTT. This translates into CASSAETTGSTDTQYF. The rearrangement links TRBV6-1 to TRBJ2-3; D perhaps matches TRBD1 (6 bases). The CDR3 is 16 residues long. CDR1 and CDR2 from the germline V gene are MNHNS and SASEGT. V lost 4 bases and J 2 bases, leaving 16 bases between the germline ends.

The V gene is TRBV5-4, the J gene TRBJ1-1; 7 bases are a match to TRBD1. The CDR3 is made up of 15 amino acids. The V gene end was trimmed by 3 bases and the J gene end by 1 base; junction bases not matched to a gene: 6. Germline V gene lookup returns CDR1 SGHNT and CDR2 YYREEE (reference sequence). CDR3 residues: CASSWGTEPNTEAFF. CDR3 nucleotide sequence: TGTGCCAGCAGCTGGGGGACAGAGCCGAACACTGAAGCTTTCTTT.

The genes are TRBV10-2 and TRBJ2-2, with D tentatively TRBD1 (6 bases). Germline V gene sequence: CDR1 WSHSY, CDR2 SAAADI. The CDR3 is 14 residues long. V lost 6 bases and J 1 base, leaving 9 bases between the germline ends. The CDR3 region has the DNA TGCGCCAGCAGAGACAGGAGGAACACCGGGGAGCTGTTTTTT. Translated, it gives CASRDRRNTGELFF.

Concerning this clone: Sequence at one end of the junction differs from germline and may be a read error. This sequence joins TRBV29-1 and TRBJ2-3, with a tentative D call TRBD2 (6 bases). Germline assignment: CDR1 SQVTM and CDR2 ANQGSEA. The CDR3 runs to 13 residues. In DNA, the CDR3 is TGCAGCGTTGGAGGGCTGGGGGAGGATACACAGTATTTT. Protein sequence: CSVGGLGEDTQYF.

The chain couples TRBV5-6 to TRBJ2-5; possibly TRBD2 for D (6 bases). The CDR3 runs 14 residues. CDR1 is SGHDT and CDR2 is YYEEEE in the germline V gene. Trimming cost V 0 bases and J 5 bases, with 11 bases left between them. The CDR3 reads CASSLGAGRETQYF. The CDR3, as DNA: TGTGCCAGCAGCTTGGGCGCGGGGAGGGAGACCCAGTACTTC.

This chain joins TRBV16 and TRBJ1-1; no clear D gene. CDR1 and CDR2 (germline): KGHSY, FQNENV. Trimming stripped 4 bases from V and 0 bases from J, with 12 bases between. This CDR3 is 15 amino acids long. The CDR3 nucleotides are TGTGCCAGCAGCCTCGGGTCTCCAATGAACACTGAAGCTTTCTTT. Translated: CASSLGSPMNTEAFF.

The genes are TRBV9 and TRBJ1-5; TRBD1 matches 7 bases. Germline V gene sequence: CDR1 SGDLS, CDR2 YYNGEE. This CDR3 has 15 residues. The V gene end was trimmed by 0 bases and the J gene end by 5 bases; junction bases not matched to a gene: 5. The CDR3 region has the DNA TGTGCCAGCAGCGTAGCCGACAGGGATGATCAGCCCCAGCATTTT. This encodes CASSVADRDDQPQHF.

The gene calls are TRBV5-6 and TRBJ2-7; a weak D match, TRBD1 (5 bases). The CDR3 is 13 amino acids. Trimming pared 0 bases from V and 4 bases from J, leaving 8 bases between. Germline V gene lookup returns CDR1 SGHDT and CDR2 YYEEEE. CDR3 in amino acids: CASSLGREYEQYV. In DNA form, the CDR3 reads TGTGCCAGCAGCTTGGGCAGGGAATACGAGCAGTACGTC.

J is TRBJ2-3 and V is TRBV11-3; a weak D match, TRBD2 (5 bases). V lost 0 bases to trimming and J lost 2 bases, with 9 bases between them. This CDR3 contains 15 residues. Germline V gives CDR1 SGHNT, CDR2 YENEEA. The CDR3 loop reads CASSLDGSNTDTQYF. The CDR3 DNA reads TGTGCCAGCAGCTTAGATGGGAGCAACACAGATACGCAGTATTTT. Complete variable domain (other parts from reference TRBV11-3 and TRBJ2-3): EAGVVQSPRYKIIEKKQPVAFWCNPISGHNTLYWYLQNLGQGPELLIRYENEEAVDDSQLPKDRFSAERLKGVDSTLKIQPAELGDSAVYLCASSLDGSNTDTQYFGPGTRLTVL.

For the CDR3, the DNA is TGTGCCAGCAGCCAAAGGACTAGCGGGTGGGAGACCCAGTACTTC. This encodes CASSQRTSGWETQYF. This chain connects TRBV11-2 to TRBJ2-5; 11 bases match TRBD2. CDR3 size: 15 residues. With V trimmed by 5 bases and J by 5 bases, 7 bases remained unmatched. Germline assignment: CDR1 SGHAT and CDR2 FQNNGV.